This T cell receptor beta chain was sequenced for a study of T cell responses to AZD1222 COVID-19 vaccine. General observations from the study: There were mostly white British donors and more females than males, and clonal diversity was possibly underestimated. Increased Spike-specific TCR breadth and depth were observed after two AZD1222 doses.

About this clone: Its antigen remains unidentified.

Generated by immunoSEQ multiplex PCR, the TCRdb table keeps only in-frame clones and is missing some. The sample lists more than 110,000 clones, 93% occurring once. Between the trimmed V and J ends, which lost 4 bases and 5 bases, there was a span of 16 bases. The CDR3 length is 15 residues. The V gene's germline CDR1 is SGDLS and CDR2 YYNGEE. Material: peripheral blood, obtained on day 0 of AZD1222 vaccination. The J gene is TRBJ2-1, the V gene TRBV9, with D tentatively TRBD1 or TRBD2 (7 bases each). This sequence originates from an adult in good health. CDR3 protein: CASSFRQGGDNEQFF. The CDR3 coding sequence is TGTGCCAGCAGCTTCCGACAGGGAGGGGACAATGAGCAGTTCTTC. Drawing the rest from reference TRBV9 and TRBJ2-1, the complete variable domain is DSGVTQTPKHLITATGQRVTLRCSPRSGDLSVYWYQQSLDQGLQFLIQYYNGEERAKGNILERFSAQQFPDLHSELNLSSLELGDSALYFCASSFRQGGDNEQFFGPGTRLTVL.